This T cell receptor beta chain was identified during a study of blood T cell repertoires in COVID-19. Germline CDR1 MNHEY, CDR2 SVGAGI. Losses at the gene ends were 4 bases for V and 10 bases for J; bases not matched to a gene: 7. This CDR3 region has 14 residues. Sequenced by immunoSEQ multiplex PCR; TCRdb stores in-frame clones only, minus some. The data show 130,000 to 150,000 clones, approximately 85% seen once. The TCR sequence derives from a human donor with acute or convalescent COVID-19. The donor label of this sample is uncertain. The sample comprised peripheral blood. The chain is built from TRBV6-5 and TRBJ1-6; 7 nucleotides agree with TRBD1. This chain's CDR3 is CASSLGTVWSPLHF. The CDR3 nucleotides are TGTGCCAGCAGTTTGGGGACAGTCTGGTCACCCCTCCACTTT.